This T cell receptor beta chain was found in a study of shared clonotypes between healthy human individuals. As for the study in general: The plates for each donor numbered three CD4 naive, three CD4 memory, two CD8 naive and one CD8 memory.

Study-wide results and caveats: Estimated clonotype richness was generally higher in naive than memory subsets.

Note on this clone: Its antigen is not known.

The table came from immunoSEQ multiplex PCR; TCRdb's copy has only in-frame clones and leaves some out. The repertoire holds about 1.1 million clones, with approximately 77% as singletons. The clonotype was recovered from a man aged 18-30 years in good health. Some clones in this sample may be carry-over from other donors' samples. The sequencing input was memory CD4+ T cells from PBMCs. Specified subset: CD45RA-negative fraction.

The CDR3 is CASSLAPGETQYF. CDR3 nucleotide sequence: TGTGCCAGCAGCTTGGCCCCCGGAGAGACCCAGTACTTC. This rearrangement joins TRBV5-8 to TRBJ2-5; D is uncertain. Germline CDR1 and CDR2: SGHTS and YDEGEE. The CDR3 is made up of 13 amino acids. The V gene lost 0 bases and the J gene lost 4 bases, with 7 bases spanning the gap.